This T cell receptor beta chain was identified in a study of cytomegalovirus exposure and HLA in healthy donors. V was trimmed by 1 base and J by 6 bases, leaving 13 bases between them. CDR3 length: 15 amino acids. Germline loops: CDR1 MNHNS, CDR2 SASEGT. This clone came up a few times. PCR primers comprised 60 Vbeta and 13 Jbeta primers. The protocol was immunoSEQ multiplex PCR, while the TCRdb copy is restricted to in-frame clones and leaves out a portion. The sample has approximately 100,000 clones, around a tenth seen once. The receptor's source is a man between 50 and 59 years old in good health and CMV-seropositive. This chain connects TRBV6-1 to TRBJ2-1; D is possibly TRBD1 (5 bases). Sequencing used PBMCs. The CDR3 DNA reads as TGTGCCAGCAGTGAAGGTCGACAGCCCGGCAATGAGCAGTTCTTC. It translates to CASSEGRQPGNEQFF.